These 24 T cell receptor beta chains originate from one sample sequenced in a study of T cells in Graves' hyperthyroidism and ophthalmopathy. RNA transcripts were the template for amplifying TCR beta CDR3 regions. TCR CDR3 regions were first amplified by RT-PCR with HTBI primers. TCRdb passed the multiplex PCR reads through MiXCR, listing each CDR3 protein once. The sample consists of approximately 560,000 distinct CDR3 sequences, 35% to 55% of them appearing once. Sequenced sample: peripheral blood or thyroid tissue (not recorded which). These receptors were collected from a young woman with Graves' hyperthyroidism.

The chain carries TRBV7-9 and TRBJ2-7; D possibly corresponds to TRBD1 (6 bases). This CDR3 is built from 15 residues. V lost 5 bases, J lost 0 bases, and 14 bases lay in between. Looked up from germline, CDR1 is SEHNR and CDR2 is FQNEAQ (reference sequence). This CDR3 reads CASSLDSLSSYEQYF. The CDR3 DNA follows: TGTGCCAGCAGCCTGGACAGCCTATCCTCCTACGAGCAGTACTTC.

V gene TRBV11-2 combines with J gene TRBJ2-7; 10 nucleotides line up with TRBD2. J gave up 3 bases and V 1 base, and 6 bases lay outside the gene matches. The germline V gene has CDR1 SGHAT and CDR2 FQNNGV. The length of the CDR3 is 16 residues. The CDR3 loop reads CASSLGPGLANYEQYF. For the CDR3, the DNA is TGTGCCAGCAGCTTAGGGCCGGGACTAGCGAACTACGAGCAGTACTTC.

This clonotype came up many times. The chain combines TRBV7-2 with TRBJ2-5; D is unresolved. Trimming pared 7 bases from V and 6 bases from J, leaving 9 bases between. Germline CDR1 reads SGHTA; CDR2 reads FQGNSA. CDR3 length: 11 residues. In DNA, the CDR3 is TGTGCCAGCACCCTTGCCCAGACCCAGTACTTC. Encoded protein: CASTLAQTQYF. Drawing the rest from reference TRBV7-2 and TRBJ2-5, the complete variable domain is GAGVSQSPSNKVTEKGKDVELRCDPISGHTALYWYRQSLGQGLEFLIYFQGNSAPDKSGLPSDRFSAERTGGSVSTLTIQRTQQEDSAVYLCASTLAQTQYFGPGTRLLVL.

The sample holds one count of this clonotype. This chain uses TRBV2 with TRBJ1-4; D gene ambiguous. CDR3 length equals 17 residues. Trimming took 1 base from V and 3 from J, leaving 15 bases between them. Germline loops: CDR1 SNHLY, CDR2 FYNNEI. Written as DNA, the CDR3 is TGTGCCAGCAGTGAAGTTTGGGGTGTCGGATCTAATGAAAAACTGTTTTTT. It yields the protein CASSEVWGVGSNEKLFF.

This sequence joins TRBV7-6 and TRBJ2-7; 8 nucleotides line up with TRBD2. J lost 5 bases, V lost 5 bases, and 8 bases had no gene match. The CDR3 runs 14 residues. Per the germline V gene, CDR1 is SGHVS and CDR2 is FNYEAQ. The CDR3 region has the DNA TGTGCCAGCAGCCAAGGTCTAGCGGGCAACGAGCAGTACTTC. It yields the protein CASSQGLAGNEQYF.

This clonotype has at least ten counts. V usage is TRBV10-3 and J usage is TRBJ1-5; 7 positions match TRBD1. Unmatched junction bases numbered 8, after V lost 2 bases and J lost 1 base. The CDR3 loop spans 17 amino acids. In germline, CDR1 is ENHRY, CDR2 SYGVKD. The CDR3 loop reads CAISETNRGWSNQPQHF. As DNA, the CDR3 is TGTGCCATCAGTGAGACAAACAGGGGATGGAGCAATCAGCCCCAGCATTTT.

Concerning this clonotype itself: Without the conserved terminal phenylalanine or tryptophan, this CDR3 likely stems from a read error. CDR3 bases: TGTGCCAGCAGTTTCTCGGGACACCTCAACACTGAAGCTTTCCTT. Amino acid sequence: CASSFSGHLNTEAFL. V usage is TRBV2 and J usage is TRBJ1-1; a weak D match, TRBD1 (6 bases). This CDR3 region has 15 residues. The V and J ends lost 5 bases and 2 bases respectively, with 15 bases between them. Looked up from germline, CDR1 is SNHLY and CDR2 is FYNNEI.

With respect to this clonotype: One end of the junction does not line up with germline, which may come from a read error. The V call is TRBV7-2, the J call TRBJ2-7; D unresolved. The CDR3 consists of 14 residues. Germline CDR1 and CDR2: SGHTA and FQGNSA. The CDR3 coding sequence is TGCGCCAGCAGCCAAGATCTCCGTGACGACGAGCAGTACTTC. Translating gives CASSQDLRDDEQYF. The full variable domain, its missing parts supplied by reference TRBV7-2 and TRBJ2-7, is GAGVSQSPSNKVTEKGKDVELRCDPISGHTALYWYRQSLGQGLEFLIYFQGNSAPDKSGLPSDRFSAERTGGSVSTLTIQRTQQEDSAVYLCASSQDLRDDEQYFGPGTRLTVT.

The V call is TRBV24-1, the J call TRBJ2-2; TRBD1 matches 7 bases. CDR3 length: 14 residues. Germline V lookup: CDR1 KGHDR, CDR2 SFDVKD. V shed 9 bases and J 4 bases; nucleotides not matched to a gene: 7. The CDR3 DNA is TGTGCCACCCCTCCTAGGACAGGCACCGGGGAGCTGTTTTTT. It encodes CATPPRTGTGELFF.

This clonotype was counted only a few times. The V gene is TRBV20-1, the J gene TRBJ1-1; D gene ambiguous. Trimming left V 1 base short and J 0 bases short, with 3 bases between. This CDR3 spans 12 amino acids. Per the germline V gene, CDR1 is DFQATT and CDR2 is SNEGSKA (reference sequence). The DNA of the CDR3 is TGCAGTGCTAGAGTTGTGAACACTGAAGCTTTCTTT. Its protein product is CSARVVNTEAFF.

The chain recombines TRBV7-3 with TRBJ1-3; 9 positions match TRBD1. The CDR3 length is 17 residues. Trimming removed 5 bases from V and 2 bases from J; junction bases left unmatched: 10. Per germline, CDR1 SGHTA and CDR2 FQGTGA. CDR3 nucleotide sequence: TGTGCCAGCAGCCAAGATCCGCGACAGGGGGCTGGAAACACCATATATTTT. Translating gives CASSQDPRQGAGNTIYF.

Worth noting for this clonotype: A read error may be the cause here, since a much bigger clone is one base away. The CDR3 loop is CSAKVGDTEALF. The CDR3 bases are TGCAGTGCTAAAGTTGGGGATACTGAAGCTCTCTTT. The chain carries TRBV20-1 and TRBJ1-1, with D uncertain. Germline values: CDR1 DFQATT, CDR2 SNEGSKA (reference sequence). The CDR3 loop spans 12 amino acids.

This clonotype has a count of ten or more. The CDR3 region is CASSPGRGSYEQYF. The CDR3 DNA follows: TGTGCCAGCAGCCCGGGGCGGGGCTCCTACGAGCAGTACTTC. V usage is TRBV7-8 and J usage is TRBJ2-7; D might be TRBD2 (6 bases). There are 14 residues in the CDR3. Germline V CDR1 and CDR2: SGHVS, FQNEAQ. V was shortened by 5 bases and J by 0 bases, with 11 bases between the two germline ends.

This clonotype was counted only a few times. CDR3 sequence reads: CASSYGDTGALEKLFF. The CDR3 DNA sequence: TGTGCCAGCAGTTACGGGGACACAGGGGCGTTGGAAAAACTGTTTTTT. The chain links TRBV2 to TRBJ1-4, with TRBD1 matching 7 bases. The germline V gene encodes CDR1 SNHLY and CDR2 FYNNEI. Trimming removed 5 bases from V and 8 bases from J; junction bases left unmatched: 14. This CDR3 is 16 amino acids long.

This clonotype was observed a single time. The chain employs TRBV6-2 or TRBV6-3 and TRBJ2-7; a weak D match, TRBD2 (6 bases). The CDR3 covers 16 residues. The germline V gene has CDR1 MNHEY and CDR2 SVGEGT. Trimming took 2 bases from V and 4 from J, leaving 18 bases between them. CDR3 nucleotides: TGTGCCAGCAGTTACCCTTTTGGGATGGAGGGATACGAGCAGTACTTC. Its translation is CASSYPFGMEGYEQYF.

The genes are TRBV29-1 and TRBJ1-2, with unresolved D. V lost 5 bases and J 1 base, leaving 14 bases between the germline ends. This CDR3 is 14 amino acids long. Germline CDR1 and CDR2: SQVTM and ANQGSEA. The CDR3 sequence: CSVTGTSSNYGYTF. CDR3 coding DNA: TGCAGCGTTACCGGAACATCGAGTAACTATGGCTACACCTTC.

The genes are TRBV7-9 and TRBJ1-1; the D is unclear. V shed 3 bases and J shed 1 base, with 9 bases lying between them. The germline gives CDR1 SEHNR, CDR2 FQNEAQ (reference sequence). The CDR3 runs to 14 residues. The CDR3 DNA reads TGTGCCAGCAGCTTGATTACACAGAACACTGAAGCTTTCTTT. This sequence encodes CASSLITQNTEAFF.

The chain links TRBV5-1 to TRBJ2-2; the D gene could be TRBD1 or TRBD2 (5 bases each). V lost 4 bases, J lost 5 bases, and 15 bases lay in between. The CDR3 consists of 15 residues. Germline assignment: CDR1 SGHRS and CDR2 YFSETQ. CDR3 sequence (DNA): TGCGCCAGCAGCATAGGGAACGAGGGGACCGGGGAGCTGTTTTTT. Amino acid sequence: CASSIGNEGTGELFF. The entire variable domain, with the rest obtained from reference TRBV5-1 and TRBJ2-2, is as follows: KAGVTQTPRYLIKTRGQQVTLSCSPISGHRSVSWYQQTPGQGLQFLFEYFSETQRNKGNFPGRFSGRQFSNSRSEMNVSTLELGDSALYLCASSIGNEGTGELFFGEGSRLTVL.

In this sample, this clonotype turned up once. The CDR3 end shows no conserved phenylalanine or tryptophan, and so a read error is likely. The rearrangement joins TRBV25-1 to TRBJ1-1; the D gene is possibly TRBD1 (5 bases). Trimming removed 6 bases at V and 1 base at J, with 15 bases between. CDR3 length: 15 amino acids. From germline, CDR1 is MGHDK and CDR2 SYGVNS. CDR3 loop: CASRAGTATNTEAFS. The CDR3 coding sequence is TGTGCCAGCAGAGCCGGGACGGCCACGAACACTGAAGCTTTCTCT.

This clonotype came up many times. The chain has TRBV5-6 and TRBJ1-2; D call uncertain. Trimming stripped 0 bases from V and 2 bases from J, with 5 bases between. This CDR3 is 13 amino acids long. The germline CDR1 and CDR2 sequences are SGHDT and YYEEEE. For the CDR3, the DNA is TGTGCCAGCAGCTTGGCCATGAACTATGGCTACACCTTC. Amino acid sequence: CASSLAMNYGYTF.

This clonotype was observed many times. This chain links TRBV29-1 with TRBJ1-2; TRBD1 is a possible D gene (5 bases). Trimming removed 7 bases from V and 4 bases from J, with 10 bases in between. From germline, CDR1 is SQVTM and CDR2 ANQGSEA. The CDR3 totals 11 residues. The CDR3 protein is CSGTGGYGYTF. CDR3 nucleotides: TGCAGCGGAACGGGGGGCTATGGCTACACCTTC.

The chain joins TRBV7-2 to TRBJ1-1, with D possibly being TRBD1 (5 bases). CDR1 and CDR2 (germline): SGHTA, FQGNSA. Trimming pared 6 bases from V and 3 bases from J, leaving 14 bases between. The CDR3 sequence is 14 residues long. The CDR3 DNA follows: TGTGCCAGCAGTCCGACAGCCTCAGACACTGAAGCTTTCTTT. This translates into CASSPTASDTEAFF.

This clonotype has more than one count but fewer than ten. V usage is TRBV9 and J usage is TRBJ2-2; no clear D gene. CDR3 length equals 11 residues. V shed 4 bases and J shed 9 bases, with 7 bases lying between them. Germline-derived CDR1 and CDR2 are SGDLS and YYNGEE. CDR3 DNA sequence: TGTGCCAGCAGCCAAACTTGGGAGCTGTTTTTT. Amino acid sequence: CASSQTWELFF. The entire variable domain, with the rest obtained from reference TRBV9 and TRBJ2-2, is as follows: DSGVTQTPKHLITATGQRVTLRCSPRSGDLSVYWYQQSLDQGLQFLIQYYNGEERAKGNILERFSAQQFPDLHSELNLSSLELGDSALYFCASSQTWELFFGEGSRLTVL.

Many counts were recorded for this clonotype. A junction end diverges from the germline sequence, so it may reflect a read error. The V call is TRBV29-1, the J call TRBJ1-1; D might be TRBD1 (6 bases). The CDR3 has 11 residues. From germline, CDR1 is SQVTM and CDR2 ANQGSEA. CDR3 sequence (DNA): TGCAGCGTTGATAAGGGAGGGGGAACCCTTTTC. This gives the protein CSVDKGGGTLF.